This passage covers 18 T cell receptor beta chains from one sample sequenced in a study of blood T cell repertoires in COVID-19. This table comes from immunoSEQ multiplex PCR, and its TCRdb copy is limited to in-frame clones, with some not included. There are about 120,000 clones in the sample; roughly 83% occur only once, and around 2% lies in the top ten. Sequencing was carried out using peripheral blood. The receptors derive from a man between 25 and 39 years old with acute or convalescent COVID-19.

The J gene is TRBJ1-1, the V gene TRBV6-6; D gene ambiguous. The germline V and J ends were trimmed by 3 bases and 1 base, with 6 bases remaining between them. Per germline, CDR1 MNHNY and CDR2 SVGAGI (reference sequence). The CDR3 sequence is 13 residues long. The CDR3 DNA reads as TGTGCCAGCAGTTATACAGAGAACACTGAAGCTTTCTTT. This translates into CASSYTENTEAFF.

The gene calls are TRBV4-2 and TRBJ1-1; D possibly corresponds to TRBD1 (6 bases). CDR1 is LGHNA, CDR2 YNFKEQ, per germline. The V end lost 0 bases, the J end lost 3 bases, and 11 bases lay between the germline ends. The CDR3 runs to 15 residues. CDR3 loop: CASSQEEGVDTEAFF. CDR3 DNA sequence: TGTGCCAGCAGCCAAGAAGAGGGGGTGGACACTGAAGCTTTCTTT.

The V and J genes are TRBV9 and TRBJ1-2; TRBD1 is a possible D gene (5 bases). The CDR3 runs to 13 residues. Per germline, CDR1 SGDLS and CDR2 YYNGEE. Trimming shortened V by 4 bases and J by 4 bases, and 11 bases separated the two germline ends. The CDR3 DNA reads TGTGCCAGCAGCAAAGACAGCTCCTATGGCTACACCTTC. Translated, it gives CASSKDSSYGYTF.

The chain has TRBV19 and TRBJ2-7, with 7 bases fitting TRBD1. The CDR3 spans 15 residues. Germline V gene data show CDR1 as LNHDA and CDR2 as SQIVND (reference sequence). The ends lost 5 bases at V and 1 base at J; junction bases unmatched: 8. The CDR3 loop is CASSDRDRGSYEQYF. CDR3 in DNA: TGTGCCAGTAGTGACCGGGACAGAGGGTCCTACGAGCAGTACTTC.

This chain uses TRBV12-3 or TRBV12-4 with TRBJ1-1; 9 bases align to TRBD1. The ends lost 6 bases at V and 3 bases at J; junction bases unmatched: 2. CDR3 length: 13 amino acids. The CDR3 spells CASRQGADTEAFF. The CDR3 bases are TGTGCCAGCAGACAGGGGGCGGACACTGAAGCTTTCTTT.

This clone was observed a handful of times. The V call is TRBV6-4, the J call TRBJ1-6; possible D gene TRBD1, 6 bases. Germline-derived CDR1 and CDR2 are MRHNA and SNTAGT. This CDR3 has 13 amino acids. Trimming took off 5 bases at V and 5 bases at J, with 7 bases between the two ends. The CDR3 sequence: CASSKGDNSPLHF. CDR3 sequence (DNA): TGTGCCAGCAGTAAGGGGGATAATTCACCCCTCCACTTT.

This clone was seen once. The chain has TRBV10-2 and TRBJ2-1; TRBD2 aligns across 11 bases. The germline V gene encodes CDR1 WSHSY and CDR2 SAAADI. Trimming took 6 bases from V and 4 from J; bases not matched to a gene: 8. The CDR3 runs 16 residues. The CDR3 loop is CASRGLAGSKYNEQFF. DNA for the CDR3: TGCGCCAGCAGAGGACTAGCGGGTAGTAAGTACAATGAGCAGTTCTTC.

CDR3 sequence reads: CASSPSGTLQGYTF. CDR3 sequence (DNA): TGTGCCAGCAGTCCGTCCGGGACTCTTCAAGGCTACACCTTC. This sequence joins TRBV11-1 and TRBJ1-2, with D possibly matching TRBD1 (5 bases). The germline gives CDR1 SGHAT, CDR2 FQDESV (reference sequence). V was pared by 6 bases and J by 8 bases, with 19 bases between. The CDR3 has 14 residues.

The chain is built from TRBV2 and TRBJ1-2; a possible D gene is TRBD1 (6 bases). Per the germline V gene, CDR1 is SNHLY and CDR2 is FYNNEI. This CDR3 has 15 amino acids. V lost 1 base, J lost 3 bases, and 12 bases lay in between. CDR3 loop: CASSEGGGPYYGYTF. DNA for the CDR3: TGTGCCAGCAGTGAAGGCGGGGGCCCCTACTATGGCTACACCTTC.

This clone was counted once. V gene TRBV7-6 combines with J gene TRBJ2-3, with 10 positions matching TRBD2. CDR1 SGHVS and CDR2 FNYEAQ come from the germline V gene. The CDR3 has 17 residues. With V trimmed by 5 bases and J by 3 bases, 11 bases remained unmatched. The CDR3 sequence: CASSARPPSGSTDTQYF. For the CDR3, the DNA is TGTGCCAGCAGCGCCCGCCCCCCTAGCGGGAGTACAGATACGCAGTATTTT.

This chain connects TRBV30 to TRBJ2-5; 8 bases line up with TRBD2. The CDR3 totals 14 residues. After removal of 5 bases from V and 2 bases from J, the junction contained 7 bases not matched to a gene. Germline V gene sequence: CDR1 GTSNPN, CDR2 SVGIG (reference sequence). CDR3 sequence (DNA): TGTGCCTGGGGGACGGGGGGGGAACAAGAGACCCAGTACTTC. Protein sequence: CAWGTGGEQETQYF.

V is TRBV18 and J is TRBJ1-3; tentatively, D is TRBD1 (5 bases). V lost 3 bases and J 1 base, leaving 10 bases between the germline ends. The germline V gene has CDR1 KGHSH and CDR2 LQKENI. The CDR3 runs 15 residues. The CDR3 loop is CASSPPGVSGNTIYF. The CDR3 nucleotides are TGTGCCAGCTCACCCCCGGGGGTTTCTGGAAACACCATATATTTT.

This chain links TRBV15 with TRBJ1-1, with D possibly matching TRBD1 (5 bases). CDR1 LNHNV and CDR2 YYDKDF come from the germline V gene (reference sequence). V lost 4 bases and J 7 bases, leaving 16 bases between the germline ends. CDR3 length equals 14 residues. The CDR3 coding sequence is TGTGCCACCAGCAAGGGGTGGGGCGACGTTGAAGCTTTCTTT. It is translated as CATSKGWGDVEAFF.

The table lists this clone with a count of one. The V and J genes are TRBV12-5 and TRBJ1-2, with TRBD1 identical over 8 bases. The trim removed 1 base at V and 4 bases at J, leaving 5 bases unmatched. CDR3 size: 15 residues. Germline CDR1 is LGHNT and CDR2 is FRNRAP. The CDR3 sequence: CASGLGQGALYGYTF. In nucleotides, the CDR3 is TGTGCTAGTGGTTTGGGCCAGGGGGCCCTCTATGGCTACACCTTC.

The genes are TRBV15 and TRBJ1-1; weak D call: TRBD1 (6 bases). Germline values: CDR1 LNHNV, CDR2 YYDKDF (reference sequence). Trimming removed 7 bases from V and 13 bases from J, with 22 bases in between. The CDR3 contains 13 residues. As DNA, the CDR3 is TGTGCCACCACCCCACTAGGACAGTCGAGAGTTTTCTTT. It is translated as CATTPLGQSRVFF.

This rearrangement joins TRBV10-3 to TRBJ1-1; no reliable D call. The V gene lost 11 bases and the J gene lost 1 base, with 8 bases spanning the gap. CDR3 length: 11 amino acids. Germline assignment: CDR1 ENHRY and CDR2 SYGVKD. The CDR3 region has the DNA TGTGCCTCCGAGGGGAACACTGAAGCTTTCTTT. Residues: CASEGNTEAFF.

This clone was seen just once. The chain joins TRBV7-9 to TRBJ1-6; TRBD1 agrees at 8 bases. The germline V gene has CDR1 SEHNR and CDR2 FQNEAQ (reference sequence). With V trimmed by 3 bases and J by 3 bases, 13 bases remained unmatched. CDR3 length equals 19 residues. The CDR3 protein is CASSLALGQAINYNSPLHF. Here the CDR3 DNA reads TGTGCCAGCAGCTTGGCCCTGGGACAGGCGATAAACTATAATTCACCCCTCCACTTT.

The chain combines TRBV5-1 with TRBJ2-1; 12 bases align to TRBD2. Germline V lookup: CDR1 SGHRS, CDR2 YFSETQ. Trimming removed 4 bases from V and 6 bases from J; junction bases left unmatched: 5. This CDR3 has 15 residues. CDR3 residues: CASSQLAGGVNEQFF. DNA for the CDR3: TGCGCCAGCAGCCAACTAGCGGGAGGAGTCAATGAGCAGTTCTTC.